Shown below are 32 T cell receptor beta chains from a single sample sequenced in a study of T cell clonotyping in hematopoietic cell transplantation. Time point denoted: recipient sample about 28 days before transplant, after cytoreduction. Repertoires were generated with immunoSEQ multiplex PCR, while TCRdb's copy carries only in-frame clones and drops some. Among around 3,000 clones listed, approximately 95% were seen once. The sequenced sample was peripheral blood mononuclear cells, obtained before stem cell transplant. The receptors stem from a woman between 50 and 59 years old with chronic myeloid leukemia. Some clones in this sample may be carry-over from other donors' samples.

The rearrangement uses TRBV7-7 and TRBJ2-7; 11 nucleotides align to TRBD1. After removal of 3 bases from V and 2 bases from J, the junction contained 3 bases not matched to a gene. CDR3 length: 15 amino acids. Germline V gene lookup returns CDR1 SSHAT and CDR2 FNYEAQ (reference sequence). CDR3 amino acids: CASSLGQGETYEQYF. The CDR3, as DNA: TGTGCCAGCAGCTTGGGACAGGGGGAGACCTACGAGCAGTACTTC.

The V gene is TRBV19, the J gene TRBJ2-4, with a tentative D call TRBD2 (6 bases). V lost 5 bases to trimming and J lost 0 bases, with 17 bases between them. This CDR3 has 17 residues. Germline V gives CDR1 LNHDA, CDR2 SQIVND (reference sequence). CDR3 residues: CASSRDGSSLAKNIQYF. The CDR3, as DNA: TGTGCCAGTAGTCGGGACGGGAGCTCCCTAGCCAAAAACATTCAGTACTTC.

The chain employs TRBV7-3 and TRBJ2-2, with TRBD2 matching 10 bases. Germline loops: CDR1 SGHTA, CDR2 FQGTGA. CDR3 length: 14 residues. Trimming took 8 bases from V and 6 from J; bases not matched to a gene: 6. The CDR3 is CASASGSSAGELFF. In DNA, the CDR3 is TGTGCCAGCGCTAGCGGGAGTTCCGCCGGGGAGCTGTTTTTT.

The chain employs TRBV7-3 and TRBJ1-1, with a possible D match to TRBD1 (6 bases). CDR1 is SGHTA, CDR2 FQGTGA, per germline. The CDR3 consists of 14 residues. V was trimmed by 6 bases and J by 1 base, leaving 12 bases between them. The DNA of the CDR3 is TGTGCCAGCAGTGAACAGGGACAGAACACTGAAGCTTTCTTT. Translating it yields CASSEQGQNTEAFF.

The rearrangement links TRBV4-3 to TRBJ2-3; D remains unclear. The CDR3 extends over 15 amino acids. Germline CDR1 LGHNA, CDR2 YSLEER. The ends were cut back, 5 bases at V and 8 bases at J, with 20 bases in the middle. The chain's CDR3 is CASSVSGLAPSTQYF. In nucleotides, the CDR3 is TGCGCCAGCAGCGTCTCCGGGCTGGCGCCGTCTACGCAGTATTTT.

This chain connects TRBV7-6 to TRBJ1-3; 8 bases agree with TRBD1. V shed 5 bases, J shed 2 bases, and the junction held 8 bases outside the gene matches. Germline lookup yields CDR1 SGHVS and CDR2 FNYEAQ. The CDR3 sequence is 16 residues long. The CDR3 DNA reads TGTGCCAGCAGCCCACATATCAGGGGGCCTGGAAACACCATATATTTT. It is translated as CASSPHIRGPGNTIYF.

This chain connects TRBV4-1 to TRBJ2-7; maybe TRBD1 (6 bases). Germline V CDR1 and CDR2: MGHRA, YSYEKL. CDR3 length: 15 amino acids. V dropped 5 bases and J dropped 9 bases, with 23 bases sitting between them. CDR3 protein: CASSSTGGGAGGQYF. The DNA for the CDR3 is TGCGCCAGCAGCTCGACAGGAGGTGGGGCTGGAGGGCAGTACTTC.

The chain combines TRBV7-3 with TRBJ1-1, with 9 bases that match TRBD1. The CDR3 runs to 13 residues. The ends lost 2 bases at V and 6 bases at J; junction bases unmatched: 1. Germline V gene data show CDR1 as SGHTA and CDR2 as FQGTGA. The CDR3 loop is CASSLGTGSEAFF. In DNA, the CDR3 is TGTGCCAGCAGCTTAGGGACAGGGTCTGAAGCTTTCTTT.

The chain is built from TRBV9 and TRBJ2-2; D tentatively fits TRBD1 or TRBD2 (6 bases each). Trimming left V 3 bases short and J 0 bases short, with 15 bases between. The CDR3 extends over 17 amino acids. Germline lookup yields CDR1 SGDLS and CDR2 YYNGEE. Here the CDR3 reads CASSDAFGGANTGELFF. The CDR3 DNA is TGTGCCAGCAGCGATGCCTTCGGGGGCGCGAACACCGGGGAGCTGTTTTTT. Full variable domain (outside the CDR3, taken from reference TRBV9 and TRBJ2-2): DSGVTQTPKHLITATGQRVTLRCSPRSGDLSVYWYQQSLDQGLQFLIQYYNGEERAKGNILERFSAQQFPDLHSELNLSSLELGDSALYFCASSDAFGGANTGELFFGEGSRLTVL.

The chain carries TRBV5-1 and TRBJ1-4; 9 positions match TRBD1. Unmatched junction bases numbered 5, after V lost 4 bases and J lost 7 bases. Germline CDR1 SGHRS, CDR2 YFSETQ. The CDR3 sequence is 14 residues long. CDR3 bases: TGCGCCAGCAGCATCCGGGACAGGGCTGAAAAACTGTTTTTT. Translated, it gives CASSIRDRAEKLFF. The full variable domain, with the rest looked up from reference TRBV5-1 and TRBJ1-4, is KAGVTQTPRYLIKTRGQQVTLSCSPISGHRSVSWYQQTPGQGLQFLFEYFSETQRNKGNFPGRFSGRQFSNSRSEMNVSTLELGDSALYLCASSIRDRAEKLFFGSGTQLSVL.

The chain is built from TRBV27 and TRBJ1-2, with D possibly being TRBD1 (6 bases). V lost 0 bases, J lost 9 bases, and 17 bases lay in between. Germline values: CDR1 MNHEY, CDR2 SMNVEV (reference sequence). This CDR3 is built from 15 residues. The CDR3 protein is CASSLSGGLPGSYTF. The DNA for the CDR3 is TGTGCCAGCAGTTTATCGGGGGGGCTTCCAGGGAGCTACACCTTC.

The V and J genes are TRBV11-2 and TRBJ2-1; the match to TRBD2 covers 7 bases. CDR1 and CDR2 (germline): SGHAT, FQNNGV. The CDR3 loop spans 17 amino acids. The trim removed 1 base at V and 7 bases at J, leaving 13 bases unmatched. The CDR3 is CASSLVGGGRPWNEQFF. DNA for the CDR3: TGTGCCAGCAGCTTAGTGGGGGGAGGGAGGCCTTGGAATGAGCAGTTCTTC.

This clone was observed a single time. The CDR3 sequence is CASSIQPTPGPGNTIYF. As DNA, the CDR3 is TGTGCCAGTAGTATTCAACCCACTCCGGGCCCTGGAAACACCATATATTTT. The chain is built from TRBV19 and TRBJ1-3; the D is unclear. Germline lookup yields CDR1 LNHDA and CDR2 SQIVND (reference sequence). The CDR3 totals 17 residues. V lost 3 bases and J 2 bases, leaving 17 bases between the germline ends.

In this sample, this clone turned up once. This chain links TRBV7-2 with TRBJ2-2; 9 bases line up with TRBD1. The CDR3 sequence is 14 residues long. Trimming cost V 5 bases and J 5 bases; bases outside gene matches: 3. CDR1 is SGHTA and CDR2 is FQGNSA in the germline V gene. The CDR3 DNA sequence: TGTGCCAGCAGCCGGGACAGGGTTACCGGGGAGCTGTTTTTT. Amino acid sequence: CASSRDRVTGELFF.

The chain couples TRBV2 to TRBJ2-5; possible D gene TRBD2, 5 bases. The germline V gene has CDR1 SNHLY and CDR2 FYNNEI. CDR3 length: 15 amino acids. Trimming took 6 bases from V and 4 from J, leaving 18 bases between them. The CDR3 reads CASRGEGTEAETQYF. Here the CDR3 DNA reads TGTGCCAGCAGAGGAGAGGGAACGGAGGCAGAGACCCAGTACTTC.

The V gene is TRBV27, the J gene TRBJ2-1; D tentatively reads TRBD1 or TRBD2 (6 bases each). Germline V gene data show CDR1 as MNHEY and CDR2 as SMNVEV (reference sequence). The CDR3 length is 15 residues. Trimming pared 0 bases from V and 9 bases from J, leaving 15 bases between. The DNA for the CDR3 is TGTGCCAGCAGTTTATCGGTCCGGGGGCGGGTTGAGCAGTTCTTC. Amino acids: CASSLSVRGRVEQFF.

V and J are TRBV29-1 and TRBJ1-3, with 7 bases lining up with TRBD1. Germline values: CDR1 SQVTM, CDR2 ANQGSEA. The CDR3 extends over 12 amino acids. The CDR3 is CGYRDRGNTIYF. CDR3 DNA: TGCGGATACCGGGACAGAGGAAACACCATATATTTT.

The CDR3 reads CASSQDERGYGSYEQYF. The CDR3 DNA reads as TGTGCCAGCAGCCAAGATGAGAGAGGGTACGGCTCCTACGAGCAGTACTTC. The genes are TRBV4-2 and TRBJ2-7, with a possible D match to TRBD2 (5 bases). Trimming stripped 0 bases from V and 0 bases from J, with 15 bases between. The CDR3 is made up of 17 amino acids. Germline CDR1 reads LGHNA; CDR2 reads YNFKEQ.

V usage is TRBV11-2 and J usage is TRBJ1-2, with D possibly being TRBD1 (6 bases). There are 16 residues in the CDR3. V lost 0 bases and J lost 6, with 17 bases in between. Germline V gene sequence: CDR1 SGHAT, CDR2 FQNNGV. Written as DNA, the CDR3 is TGTGCCAGCAGCTTAGATCTATGGGGGGCGAGTAATGGCTACACCTTC. Amino acids: CASSLDLWGASNGYTF.

The rearrangement links TRBV4-2 to TRBJ2-7; no reliable D call. This CDR3 comprises 13 residues. Germline V CDR1 and CDR2: LGHNA, YNFKEQ. The V end lost 0 bases, the J end lost 3 bases, and 6 bases lay between the germline ends. CDR3 loop: CASSQDAFYEQYF. DNA of the CDR3: TGTGCCAGCAGCCAAGATGCCTTCTACGAGCAGTACTTC.

The chain carries TRBV30 and TRBJ1-3; D ambiguous. V was cut by 0 bases and J by 5 bases, with 14 bases left in between. This CDR3 is 15 amino acids long. In germline, CDR1 is GTSNPN, CDR2 SVGIG (reference sequence). The CDR3: CAWSVLYGGRNTIYF. DNA of the CDR3: TGTGCCTGGAGTGTATTGTACGGCGGTAGAAACACCATATATTTT.

This chain uses TRBV27 with TRBJ2-5; D remains unclear. V gave up 5 bases and J gave up 0 bases, with 4 bases separating them. CDR1 is MNHEY, CDR2 SMNVEV, per germline (reference sequence). CDR3 length equals 12 residues. The chain's CDR3 is CASSPHQETQYF. CDR3 coding DNA: TGTGCCAGCAGTCCCCACCAAGAGACCCAGTACTTC.

V usage is TRBV29-1 and J usage is TRBJ1-4; no clear D gene. V lost 3 bases and J lost 5, with 13 bases in between. This CDR3 contains 14 residues. CDR1 and CDR2 from the germline V gene are SQVTM and ANQGSEA. The CDR3, as DNA: TGCAGCGTTGATACTGGGCTTTCGAATGAAAAACTGTTTTTT. As protein: CSVDTGLSNEKLFF. Using reference TRBV29-1 and TRBJ1-4 for the parts outside the CDR3, the full variable domain is SAVISQKPSRDICQRGTSLTIQCQVDSQVTMMFWYRQQPGQSLTLIATANQGSEATYESGFVIDKFPISRPNLTFSTLTVSNMSPEDSSIYLCSVDTGLSNEKLFFGSGTQLSVL.

The CDR3 region is CASSALLRGGYGYTF. CDR3 sequence (DNA): TGTGCCAGCAGCGCCCTCTTGCGGGGGGGCTATGGCTACACCTTC. V and J are TRBV9 and TRBJ1-2, with D possibly matching TRBD1 (5 bases). CDR1 and CDR2 from the germline V gene are SGDLS and YYNGEE. The CDR3 is 15 residues long. Deletions cut 3 bases from V and 4 bases from J, with 16 bases between.

The chain carries TRBV6-6 and TRBJ1-4, with D hard to call. CDR1 and CDR2 from the germline V gene are MNHNY and SVGAGI (reference sequence). The CDR3 runs 16 residues. Trimming pared 8 bases from V and 8 bases from J, leaving 24 bases between. CDR3 sequence (DNA): TGTGCCAGCTCGAACTCCCGCTCGTCAATGGCCGAAAAACTGTTTTTT. This encodes CASSNSRSSMAEKLFF.

This CDR3 is CASSPYTSAGYTDTQYF. The DNA for the CDR3 is TGTGCCAGCAGCCCTTATACTAGCGCGGGATACACAGATACGCAGTATTTT. The chain carries TRBV7-8 and TRBJ2-3, with 7 bases matching TRBD2. Looked up from germline, CDR1 is SGHVS and CDR2 is FQNEAQ. The length of the CDR3 is 17 residues. The junction had 13 bases not matched to a gene; V was cut back by 5 bases and J by 2 bases.

This chain links TRBV4-1 with TRBJ1-1; maybe TRBD1 (5 bases). The CDR3 spans 14 residues. Germline CDR1 reads MGHRA; CDR2 reads YSYEKL. With 0 bases removed from V and 10 bases from J, the gap between germline ends came to 15 bases. CDR3 DNA sequence: TGCGCCAGCAGCCAAGATCAGGGCAGTTGGCCAGCTTTCTTT. This codes for CASSQDQGSWPAFF.

In DNA, the CDR3 is TGTGCCAGCAATACGGGGCGGGGAGAGACCCAGTACTTC. Residues: CASNTGRGETQYF. The chain employs TRBV9 and TRBJ2-5; D possibly corresponds to TRBD2 (6 bases). Per germline, CDR1 SGDLS and CDR2 YYNGEE. V lost 6 bases, J lost 4 bases, and 13 bases lay in between. The CDR3 loop spans 13 amino acids.

This chain connects TRBV19 to TRBJ1-4; no clear D. The CDR3 is 15 residues long. CDR1 LNHDA and CDR2 SQIVND come from the germline V gene (reference sequence). Trimming shortened V by 2 bases and J by 0 bases, and 7 bases separated the two germline ends. CDR3 sequence reads: CASSISATTNEKLFF. The CDR3 region has the DNA TGTGCCAGTAGTATAAGCGCGACAACTAATGAAAAACTGTTTTTT.

V gene TRBV14 combines with J gene TRBJ1-2, with D tentatively TRBD1 (5 bases). CDR3 length: 16 residues. Between the trimmed V and J ends, which lost 0 bases and 6 bases, there was a span of 17 bases. Germline CDR1 is SGHDN and CDR2 is FVKESK. CDR3 nucleotide sequence: TGTGCCAGCAGCCAAGATCTGGCAGGGAGAGGAGATGGCTACACCTTC. Translation gives CASSQDLAGRGDGYTF.

The chain employs TRBV28 and TRBJ2-7, with 11 bases aligning to TRBD2. Germline V gene data show CDR1 as MDHEN and CDR2 as SYDVKM. The CDR3 extends over 15 amino acids. J was trimmed by 2 bases and V by 2 bases; bases with no gene match: 2. CDR3 residues: CASSLTSGSTYEQYF. The CDR3, as DNA: TGTGCCAGCAGTTTAACTAGCGGGAGCACCTACGAGCAGTACTTC.

The chain couples TRBV4-3 to TRBJ2-5, with 7 positions matching TRBD2. The germline V gene encodes CDR1 LGHNA and CDR2 YSLEER. This CDR3 spans 15 amino acids. Germline trimming cut 4 bases from V and 0 bases from J; bases unmatched to any gene: 5. Written as DNA, the CDR3 is TGCGCCAGCAGCCGACTAGCTGCGTACCAAGAGACCCAGTACTTC. It encodes CASSRLAAYQETQYF.